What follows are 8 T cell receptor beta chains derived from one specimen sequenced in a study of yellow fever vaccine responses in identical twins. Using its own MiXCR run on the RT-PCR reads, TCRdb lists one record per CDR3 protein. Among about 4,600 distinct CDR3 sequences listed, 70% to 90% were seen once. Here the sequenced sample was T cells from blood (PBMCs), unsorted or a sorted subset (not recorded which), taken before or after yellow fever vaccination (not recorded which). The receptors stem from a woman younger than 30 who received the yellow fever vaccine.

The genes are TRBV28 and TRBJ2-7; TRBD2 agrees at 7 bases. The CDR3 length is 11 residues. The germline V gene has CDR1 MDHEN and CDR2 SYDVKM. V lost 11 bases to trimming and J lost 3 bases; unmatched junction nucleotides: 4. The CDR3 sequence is CACRGDYEQYF. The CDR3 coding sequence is TGTGCCTGCCGGGGGGACTACGAGCAGTACTTC. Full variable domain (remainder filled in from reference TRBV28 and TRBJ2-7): DVKVTQSSRYLVKRTGEKVFLECVQDMDHENMFWYRQDPGLGLRLIYFSYDVKMKEKGDIPEGYSVSREKKERFSLILESASTNQTSMYLCACRGDYEQYFGPGTRLTVT.

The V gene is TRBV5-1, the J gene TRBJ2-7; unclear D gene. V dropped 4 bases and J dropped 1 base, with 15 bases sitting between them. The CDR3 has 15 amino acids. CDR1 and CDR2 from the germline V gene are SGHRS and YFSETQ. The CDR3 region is CASSLTDQVSYEQYF. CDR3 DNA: TGCGCCAGCAGCCTAACAGACCAGGTGTCCTACGAGCAGTACTTC.

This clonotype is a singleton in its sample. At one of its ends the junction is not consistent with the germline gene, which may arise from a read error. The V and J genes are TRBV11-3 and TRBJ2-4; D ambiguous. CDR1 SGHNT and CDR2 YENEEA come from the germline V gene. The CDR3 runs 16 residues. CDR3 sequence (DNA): TGTGCCAGCAGCTCCTTAGATTTAGCTGCCAAAAATATTCAGTACTTC. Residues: CASSSLDLAAKNIQYF.

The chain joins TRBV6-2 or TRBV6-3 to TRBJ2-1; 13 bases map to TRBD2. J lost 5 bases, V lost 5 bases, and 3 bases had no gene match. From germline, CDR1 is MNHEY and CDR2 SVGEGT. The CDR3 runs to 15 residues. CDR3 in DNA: TGTGCCAGCAGTCCCGGGACTAGCGGGAACAATGAGCAGTTCTTC. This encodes CASSPGTSGNNEQFF.

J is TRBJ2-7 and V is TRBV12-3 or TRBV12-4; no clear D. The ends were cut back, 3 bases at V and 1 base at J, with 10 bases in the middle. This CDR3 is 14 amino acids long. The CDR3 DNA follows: TGTGCCAGCAGTTTTAGGTCAGGATCCTACGAGCAGTACTTC. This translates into CASSFRSGSYEQYF.

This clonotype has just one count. The CDR3 sequence: CASSQGAAVTYNEQFF. The CDR3 nucleotides read TGTGCCAGCAGCCAAGGGGCGGCGGTAACCTACAATGAGCAGTTCTTC. The chain is built from TRBV3-1 and TRBJ2-1; no definite D call. The germline V and J ends were trimmed by 1 base and 2 bases, with 12 bases remaining between them. Germline CDR1 LGHDT, CDR2 YNNKEL (reference sequence). This CDR3 has 16 residues.

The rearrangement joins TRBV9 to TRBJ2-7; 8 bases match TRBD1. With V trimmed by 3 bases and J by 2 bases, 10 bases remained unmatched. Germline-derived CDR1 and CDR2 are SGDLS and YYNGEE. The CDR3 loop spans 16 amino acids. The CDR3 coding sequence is TGTGCCAGCAGCGCCGCGACAGGGGCACTTACCTACGAGCAGTACTTC. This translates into CASSAATGALTYEQYF.

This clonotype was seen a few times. The CDR3: CASSIGILNTEAFF. CDR3 nucleotide sequence: TGTGCCAGTAGTATCGGGATTCTGAACACTGAAGCTTTCTTT. The J gene is TRBJ1-1, the V gene TRBV19; unclear D gene. The CDR3 runs 14 residues. Germline-derived CDR1 and CDR2 are LNHDA and SQIVND (reference sequence). Trimming cost V 3 bases and J 0 bases, with 8 bases left between them.